The 16 T cell receptor beta chains reported below all come from one sample, sequenced in a study of technical replicates of blood from a few donors. The table came from immunoSEQ multiplex PCR; TCRdb's copy has only in-frame clones and leaves some out. The sample shows about 100,000 clones, more than 90% of them seen only once. The sample was T cells isolated from PBMCs. The source is a human donor in good health.

The rearrangement uses TRBV4-1 and TRBJ1-1; D perhaps matches TRBD1 (5 bases). The CDR3 spans 16 residues. The germline gives CDR1 MGHRA, CDR2 YSYEKL. V lost 0 bases, J lost 0 bases, and 11 bases lay in between. CDR3 DNA: TGCGCCAGCAGCCAAGATTGGGCAGGGATGAACACTGAAGCTTTCTTT. Encoded protein: CASSQDWAGMNTEAFF.

The V call is TRBV5-1, the J call TRBJ2-1; 10 bases line up with TRBD1. V trimming: 0 bases; J trimming: 7 bases; junction bases outside the gene matches: 1. The germline CDR1 and CDR2 sequences are SGHRS and YFSETQ. CDR3 length equals 14 residues. CDR3 DNA sequence: TGCGCCAGCAGCTTGGGACAGGGGGCGAATGAGCAGTTCTTC. This translates into CASSLGQGANEQFF.

This clone appeared a single time. J is TRBJ1-2 and V is TRBV2; unclear D gene. Germline V lookup: CDR1 SNHLY, CDR2 FYNNEI. V lost 7 bases, J lost 4 bases, and 19 bases lay in between. The CDR3 is 15 amino acids. The CDR3 is CASTDSINISYGYTF. DNA of the CDR3: TGTGCCAGCACTGACTCCATTAACATCTCCTATGGCTACACCTTC.

The chain uses TRBV5-6 and TRBJ1-1; D not certain. The CDR3 is 14 residues long. Germline loops: CDR1 SGHDT, CDR2 YYEEEE. V gave up 4 bases and J gave up 0 bases, with 10 bases separating them. CDR3: CASSPSGVNTEAFF. CDR3 sequence (DNA): TGTGCCAGCAGCCCCTCCGGGGTGAACACTGAAGCTTTCTTT.

V usage is TRBV11-2 and J usage is TRBJ1-5; D gene unclear. CDR1 is SGHAT and CDR2 is FQNNGV in the germline V gene. Trimming took 1 base from V and 4 from J, leaving 23 bases between them. There are 19 residues in the CDR3. The DNA of the CDR3 is TGTGCCAGCAGCTTAGGTTCTGGGTCCCAAATTTTAGCAAATCAGCCCCAGCATTTT. Translation: CASSLGSGSQILANQPQHF.

The J gene is TRBJ2-1, the V gene TRBV7-2; D remains ambiguous. CDR3 length: 16 residues. Trimming left V 3 bases short and J 6 bases short, with 18 bases between. The V gene's germline CDR1 is SGHTA and CDR2 FQGNSA. CDR3 sequence: CASSFGSTRGGNEQFF. As DNA, the CDR3 is TGTGCCAGCAGCTTTGGGTCCACAAGAGGCGGCAATGAGCAGTTCTTC. Variable domain in full (rest from reference TRBV7-2 and TRBJ2-1): GAGVSQSPSNKVTEKGKDVELRCDPISGHTALYWYRQSLGQGLEFLIYFQGNSAPDKSGLPSDRFSAERTGGSVSTLTIQRTQQEDSAVYLCASSFGSTRGGNEQFFGPGTRLTVL.

The CDR3 DNA reads TGTGCCAGCACTCCTCAGGGGTTCCCCTCTGGAAACACCATATATTTT. Protein product: CASTPQGFPSGNTIYF. This chain connects TRBV28 to TRBJ1-3; a possible D gene is TRBD1 (6 bases). Trimming left V 7 bases short and J 0 bases short, with 16 bases between. CDR3 length: 16 amino acids. Germline V gives CDR1 MDHEN, CDR2 SYDVKM. The whole variable domain, filled in from reference TRBV28 and TRBJ1-3, reads DVKVTQSSRYLVKRTGEKVFLECVQDMDHENMFWYRQDPGLGLRLIYFSYDVKMKEKGDIPEGYSVSREKKERFSLILESASTNQTSMYLCASTPQGFPSGNTIYFGEGSWLTVV.

The chain couples TRBV2 to TRBJ2-7; D is unclear. V lost 3 bases to trimming and J lost 0 bases, with 9 bases between them. The CDR3 covers 14 residues. CDR1 and CDR2 (germline): SNHLY, FYNNEI. The CDR3, as DNA: TGTGCCAGCAGTGACTATTCGAGCTCCTACGAGCAGTACTTC. Protein product: CASSDYSSSYEQYF. Full variable domain (missing parts from reference TRBV2 and TRBJ2-7): EPEVTQTPSHQVTQMGQEVILRCVPISNHLYFYWYRQILGQKVEFLVSFYNNEISEKSEIFDDQFSVERPDGSNFTLKIRSTKLEDSAMYFCASSDYSSSYEQYFGPGTRLTVT.

This clone was counted once. This chain uses TRBV28 with TRBJ1-2, with D maybe TRBD1 (6 bases). Germline CDR1 MDHEN, CDR2 SYDVKM. Trimming stripped 10 bases from V and 0 bases from J, with 21 bases between. The CDR3 runs to 16 residues. The CDR3 region is CAIRPLGRGANYGYTF. The CDR3 nucleotides read TGTGCCATAAGACCATTGGGCAGGGGAGCTAACTATGGCTACACCTTC.

The count of this clone is one. The chain couples TRBV28 to TRBJ2-5, with D uncertain. The CDR3 runs 11 residues. The germline gives CDR1 MDHEN, CDR2 SYDVKM. Trimming took 6 bases from V and 5 from J, leaving 7 bases between them. The CDR3 reads CASSSRETQYF. The CDR3 DNA sequence: TGTGCCAGCAGCTCCCGGGAGACCCAGTACTTC.

This clone was seen only once. Other DNA sequences from this sample encode an identical CDR3 as well. V gene TRBV5-6 combines with J gene TRBJ2-7; possibly TRBD1 for D (6 bases). Trimming left V 4 bases short and J 3 bases short, with 11 bases between. This CDR3 spans 13 amino acids. Germline-derived CDR1 and CDR2 are SGHDT and YYEEEE. CDR3 sequence: CASSPTGSYEQYF. For the CDR3, the DNA is TGTGCCAGCAGCCCGACAGGTAGCTACGAGCAGTACTTC.

The chain joins TRBV7-9 to TRBJ2-1; TRBD2 aligns across 9 bases. The V and J ends lost 1 base and 11 bases, in that order; junction bases with no gene match: 9. Germline V gives CDR1 SEHNR, CDR2 FQNEAQ (reference sequence). The CDR3 loop spans 15 amino acids. The CDR3 region is CASSLGGLAGNKQFF. DNA for the CDR3: TGTGCCAGCAGCTTAGGAGGGCTAGCGGGAAATAAGCAGTTCTTC.

The chain employs TRBV19 and TRBJ2-2; the match to TRBD2 covers 7 bases. Germline V CDR1 and CDR2: LNHDA, SQIVND (reference sequence). V trimming: 7 bases; J trimming: 1 base; junction bases outside the gene matches: 15. The CDR3 spans 18 residues. This chain's CDR3 is CASIQPGSLAWNTGELFF. CDR3 nucleotides: TGTGCCAGTATCCAACCGGGCTCACTAGCGTGGAACACCGGGGAGCTGTTTTTT.

The rearrangement joins TRBV25-1 to TRBJ2-1; 11 bases match TRBD2. The V gene end was trimmed by 9 bases and the J gene end by 6 bases; junction bases not matched to a gene: 10. Germline V CDR1 and CDR2: MGHDK, SYGVNS. This CDR3 spans 15 amino acids. The CDR3: CASRLAGSLLNEQFF. Here the CDR3 DNA reads TGTGCCAGTAGACTAGCGGGGAGTCTTCTCAATGAGCAGTTCTTC.

This clone occurred once. The chain employs TRBV6-6 and TRBJ2-7, with D perhaps TRBD2 (7 bases). Between the trimmed V and J ends, which lost 6 bases and 7 bases, there was a span of 19 bases. The CDR3 covers 14 residues. CDR1 MNHNY and CDR2 SVGAGI come from the germline V gene (reference sequence). The CDR3 reads CASSPALGGLEQYF. Written as DNA, the CDR3 is TGTGCCAGCAGCCCCGCTTTGGGGGGGCTTGAGCAGTACTTC.

The chain links TRBV15 to TRBJ2-2; D not resolved. V dropped 0 bases and J dropped 4 bases, with 6 bases sitting between them. Germline assignment: CDR1 LNHNV and CDR2 YYDKDF (reference sequence). The CDR3 spans 14 residues. CDR3 region: CATSRDTFTGELFF. In DNA form, the CDR3 reads TGTGCCACCAGCAGAGATACATTCACCGGGGAGCTGTTTTTT. Variable domain in full (rest from reference TRBV15 and TRBJ2-2): DAMVIQNPRYQVTQFGKPVTLSCSQTLNHNVMYWYQQKSSQAPKLLFHYYDKDFNNEADTPDNFQSRRPNTSFCFLDIRSPGLGDTAMYLCATSRDTFTGELFFGEGSRLTVL.